Below, 12 T cell receptor beta chains from the same sample are listed, as sequenced in a study of monozygotic twins with inflammatory bowel disease. TCRdb derives one entry per CDR3 protein from the 5' RACE reads, leaving out DNA. The specimen's table records roughly 140,000 distinct CDR3 sequences. Sequenced sample: blood. These receptors were obtained from a human donor with ulcerative colitis or Crohn's disease, or a healthy co-twin of an affected twin (not recorded which).

Here the CDR3 reads CSALRRGQDLNQPQHF. The genes are TRBV20-1 and TRBJ1-5; TCRdb's D call of TRBD1 is untestable without DNA. The V gene's germline CDR1 is DFQATT and CDR2 SNEGSKA (reference sequence). This CDR3 is 16 amino acids long.

V and J are TRBV19 and TRBJ1-4. The CDR3 length is 13 residues. CDR1 and CDR2 (germline): LNHDA, SQIVND (reference sequence). CDR3: CASRHGGDEKLFF.

The chain employs TRBV5-1 and TRBJ2-3; TCRdb's D gene call, TRBD2, goes unchecked for lack of DNA. The CDR3 sequence is 13 residues long. CDR1 is SGHRS and CDR2 is YFSETQ in the germline V gene. The CDR3 sequence is CASHSQSTDTQYF.

The V and J genes are TRBV20-1 and TRBJ1-1; TCRdb's D gene call, TRBD1, goes unchecked for lack of DNA. The CDR3 sequence is 15 residues long. The V gene's germline CDR1 is DFQATT and CDR2 SNEGSKA (reference sequence). CDR3 in amino acids: CSASLGWGMNTEAFF.

This rearrangement joins TRBV15 to TRBJ1-5; the D call from TCRdb, TRBD1, cannot be confirmed without DNA. Germline CDR1 is LNHNV and CDR2 is YYDKDF (reference sequence). CDR3 length equals 14 residues. The CDR3 reads CATSRRGNFQPQHF.

The chain has TRBV15 and TRBJ2-5. This CDR3 spans 15 amino acids. Germline CDR1 and CDR2: LNHNV and YYDKDF (reference sequence). The chain's CDR3 is CATSRAGNPQETQYF.

The CDR3 loop is CASSLALAGGPYNEQFF. The chain links TRBV5-5 to TRBJ2-1; TCRdb proposes TRBD2, but this gene call is untestable without DNA. The CDR3 spans 17 residues. Germline CDR1 is SGHKS and CDR2 is YYEKEE (reference sequence). The complete variable domain, with remaining parts taken from reference TRBV5-5 and TRBJ2-1, reads DAGVTQSPTHLIKTRGQQVTLRCSPISGHKSVSWYQQVLGQGPQFIFQYYEKEERGRGNFPDRFSARQFPNYSSELNVNALLLGDSALYLCASSLALAGGPYNEQFFGPGTRLTVL.

This chain connects TRBV6-5 to TRBJ2-5; TCRdb indicates TRBD2, and absent DNA this call remains unverified. Germline loops: CDR1 MNHEY, CDR2 SVGAGI. This CDR3 spans 16 amino acids. The CDR3 sequence: CASKYYSGGRLETQYF.

The chain is built from TRBV12-3 or TRBV12-4 and TRBJ1-6; TCRdb proposes TRBD1, but this gene call is untestable without DNA. The CDR3 runs to 15 residues. CDR3: CASSLKGVINSPLHF.

This chain uses TRBV10-3 with TRBJ2-3; lacking DNA, the TRBD1 call made by TCRdb goes unchecked. Germline loops: CDR1 ENHRY, CDR2 SYGVKD. The CDR3 spans 16 residues. The chain's CDR3 is CAISGIQGALSDTQYF.

The V call is TRBV5-1, the J call TRBJ1-1. From germline, CDR1 is SGHRS and CDR2 YFSETQ. The CDR3 consists of 13 residues. CDR3 protein: CASSKEMNTEAFF.

The gene calls are TRBV5-1 and TRBJ2-5; TCRdb designates TRBD1, a call that cannot be tested without DNA. CDR1 is SGHRS, CDR2 YFSETQ, per germline. The CDR3 is 17 amino acids. This CDR3 reads CASSQPSGTGIRETQYF.